A single sample gave rise to the 21 T cell receptor beta chains below, sequenced in a study of CD8 T cells in Susac syndrome. RNA, at roughly 0.45 to 1 ug, was reverse transcribed with random hexamers. TCRdb passed the immunoSEQ multiplex PCR reads through MiXCR, listing each CDR3 protein once. Of tens of thousands of distinct CDR3 sequences listed, approximately 94% were seen once; the top ten hold 0.45% to 0.65%. The sequenced sample was CD8+ T cells from PBMCs. The receptors were gathered from a human donor in good health.

This chain connects TRBV29-1 to TRBJ2-7; 8 bases map to TRBD2. CDR3 size: 14 residues. V shed 2 bases and J 6 bases; nucleotides not matched to a gene: 9. Looked up from germline, CDR1 is SQVTM and CDR2 is ANQGSEA. CDR3 DNA sequence: TGCAGCGTTGAATCTTTCGCGGGAGGAGGCGAGCAGTACTTC. This sequence encodes CSVESFAGGGEQYF.

The chain carries TRBV5-6 and TRBJ2-5; 9 bases line up with TRBD2. V shed 4 bases and J 2 bases; nucleotides not matched to a gene: 9. This CDR3 has 16 residues. CDR1 is SGHDT, CDR2 YYEEEE, per germline. The CDR3 DNA sequence: TGTGCCAGCAGCCCTTGGACTAGCGAGATTCAAGAGACCCAGTACTTC. Translating it yields CASSPWTSEIQETQYF.

V gene TRBV4-1 combines with J gene TRBJ2-7; no firm D call. V was clipped by 2 bases and J by 3 bases, with 17 bases between them. The CDR3 spans 16 residues. The germline gives CDR1 MGHRA, CDR2 YSYEKL. The CDR3 is CASSQRPGLGLYEQYF. As DNA, the CDR3 is TGCGCCAGCAGCCAACGCCCCGGGTTGGGCCTCTACGAGCAGTACTTC.

This clonotype was seen once. The V and J genes are TRBV4-1 and TRBJ2-2; D ambiguous. CDR3 length: 13 residues. Germline values: CDR1 MGHRA, CDR2 YSYEKL. Trimming took 1 base from V and 7 from J, leaving 7 bases between them. For the CDR3, the DNA is TGCGCCAGCAGCCAAGCCGAGATCGGGGAGCTGTTTTTT. Translating gives CASSQAEIGELFF.

This clonotype has more than one count but fewer than ten. This chain joins TRBV9 and TRBJ1-1; D unresolved. V gave up 4 bases and J gave up 6 bases, with 16 bases separating them. CDR3 length equals 14 residues. CDR1 and CDR2 from the germline V gene are SGDLS and YYNGEE. CDR3 nucleotides: TGTGCCAGCAGCCCTATTAAGGTAGGGCCTGAAGCTTTCTTT. Translated: CASSPIKVGPEAFF. Filled out from reference TRBV9 and TRBJ1-1, the complete variable domain reads DSGVTQTPKHLITATGQRVTLRCSPRSGDLSVYWYQQSLDQGLQFLIQYYNGEERAKGNILERFSAQQFPDLHSELNLSSLELGDSALYFCASSPIKVGPEAFFGQGTRLTVV.

This chain connects TRBV25-1 to TRBJ2-7; D is possibly TRBD2 (6 bases). Trimming removed 3 bases from V and 5 bases from J, with 17 bases in between. Germline CDR1 is MGHDK and CDR2 is SYGVNS. The CDR3 totals 15 residues. DNA for the CDR3: TGTGCCAGCAGTGACGTGGGGGGAGTAGCCCACGAGCAGTACTTC. Residues: CASSDVGGVAHEQYF.

This clonotype was detected once. The genes are TRBV15 and TRBJ2-2; D perhaps matches TRBD2 (6 bases). The CDR3 is 15 residues long. Trimming left V 8 bases short and J 0 bases short, with 13 bases between. The germline V gene encodes CDR1 LNHNV and CDR2 YYDKDF (reference sequence). CDR3 sequence (DNA): TGTGCCACCCTTGGAGGGCCCACGAACACCGGGGAGCTGTTTTTT. Its protein product is CATLGGPTNTGELFF.

The chain links TRBV4-1 to TRBJ2-3; TRBD1 aligns across 7 bases. The CDR3 sequence is 18 residues long. With V trimmed by 3 bases and J by 0 bases, 12 bases remained unmatched. Germline V gives CDR1 MGHRA, CDR2 YSYEKL. The CDR3 DNA sequence: TGCGCCAGCAGCCAGGTCGACGGGACAGTCCTTAGCACAGATACGCAGTATTTT. This sequence encodes CASSQVDGTVLSTDTQYF.

The gene calls are TRBV28 and TRBJ2-7, with D unclear. Germline assignment: CDR1 MDHEN and CDR2 SYDVKM. Between the trimmed V and J ends, which lost 3 bases and 0 bases, there was a span of 9 bases. This CDR3 is 14 amino acids long. CDR3 bases: TGTGCCAGCAGTTTTCGGCAGGCCTCCTACGAGCAGTACTTC. Amino acids: CASSFRQASYEQYF.

V and J are TRBV27 and TRBJ2-7, with a possible D match to TRBD1 (6 bases). The germline V gene encodes CDR1 MNHEY and CDR2 SMNVEV (reference sequence). CDR3 length equals 15 residues. Trimming pared 5 bases from V and 0 bases from J, leaving 14 bases between. CDR3 loop: CASSPQGDGSYEQYF. The CDR3 DNA reads TGTGCCAGCAGTCCACAGGGCGACGGCTCCTACGAGCAGTACTTC.

The V and J genes are TRBV7-6 and TRBJ2-5; no clear D. Germline-derived CDR1 and CDR2 are SGHVS and FNYEAQ. The CDR3 extends over 13 amino acids. Trimming left V 1 base short and J 2 bases short, with 5 bases between. The CDR3 spells CASSLEGQETQYF. CDR3 nucleotide sequence: TGTGCCAGCAGCTTAGAAGGACAAGAGACCCAGTACTTC.

The chain carries TRBV2 and TRBJ2-3, with D maybe TRBD2 (6 bases). CDR3 length equals 16 residues. Trimming took 5 bases from V and 0 from J, leaving 15 bases between them. Germline CDR1 is SNHLY and CDR2 is FYNNEI. The CDR3 DNA sequence: TGTGCCAGCAGTCCGCCCCCTAGCGTCAGCACAGATACGCAGTATTTT. Translation: CASSPPPSVSTDTQYF.

V and J are TRBV19 and TRBJ1-1; D is unclear. CDR1 is LNHDA, CDR2 SQIVND, per germline (reference sequence). Between the trimmed V and J ends, which lost 5 bases and 3 bases, there was a span of 10 bases. The CDR3 spans 13 residues. In DNA form, the CDR3 reads TGTGCCAGTAGTCCAGGACCGTACACTGAAGCTTTCTTT. It codes for CASSPGPYTEAFF.

This clonotype was found once. The V call is TRBV29-1, the J call TRBJ2-1, with D perhaps TRBD2 (6 bases). V was pared by 2 bases and J by 8 bases, with 19 bases between. The CDR3 totals 15 residues. The V gene's germline CDR1 is SQVTM and CDR2 ANQGSEA. The CDR3 DNA follows: TGCAGCGTTGAATTGGAACGGGAGCTTAAAGATGAGCAGTTCTTC. Protein: CSVELERELKDEQFF.

This chain uses TRBV30 with TRBJ1-4; 7 bases are shared with TRBD1. CDR3 length: 15 amino acids. The V segment lost 3 bases and the J segment 8 bases; nucleotides outside the gene matches: 12. CDR1 and CDR2 from the germline V gene are GTSNPN and SVGIG (reference sequence). In DNA form, the CDR3 reads TGTGCCTGGAGCCTACTCAGGGGGACCGGGGAAAAACTGTTTTTT. Protein: CAWSLLRGTGEKLFF.

This clonotype has only a few counts. V usage is TRBV29-1 and J usage is TRBJ2-7; no definite D call. The germline V gene has CDR1 SQVTM and CDR2 ANQGSEA. Trimming pared 7 bases from V and 2 bases from J, leaving 15 bases between. This CDR3 comprises 13 residues. CDR3 loop: CSAVGTETYEQYF. In DNA form, the CDR3 reads TGCAGCGCCGTAGGTACGGAGACCTACGAGCAGTACTTC.

The chain couples TRBV29-1 to TRBJ1-1, with 7 bases aligning to TRBD1. V was pared by 6 bases and J by 5 bases, with 12 bases of the junction left unmatched. From germline, CDR1 is SQVTM and CDR2 ANQGSEA. The CDR3 is 14 residues long. CDR3 region: CSVAGGVRRTEAFF. The CDR3 bases are TGCAGCGTAGCAGGGGGAGTAAGGCGAACTGAAGCTTTCTTT.

This clonotype was detected only once. The chain links TRBV7-2 to TRBJ2-7; TRBD2 agrees at 9 bases. Trimming at V came to 1 base and at J to 2 bases, leaving 6 bases not matched to a gene. Per the germline V gene, CDR1 is SGHTA and CDR2 is FQGNSA. The CDR3 contains 16 residues. Written as DNA, the CDR3 is TGTGCCAGCAGCTTAGACGCGACTAGCGGAACCTACGAGCAGTACTTC. Translation gives CASSLDATSGTYEQYF.

The rearrangement uses TRBV7-2 and TRBJ2-3; no reliable D call. Germline CDR1 and CDR2: SGHTA and FQGNSA. V shed 4 bases and J shed 0 bases, with 20 bases lying between them. The CDR3 loop spans 18 amino acids. The CDR3 DNA reads TGTGCCAGCAGCTCCCCGGCAATAGGCGGAACTAGCACAGATACGCAGTATTTT. Its protein product is CASSSPAIGGTSTDTQYF.

The CDR3 DNA reads TGTGCCATCAGTGAGTCCACTTCCGAGCAGTACTTC. Translated: CAISESTSEQYF. The chain couples TRBV10-3 to TRBJ2-7, with D hard to call. CDR1 is ENHRY and CDR2 is SYGVKD in the germline V gene. The V gene lost 0 bases and the J gene lost 6 bases, with 6 bases spanning the gap. The CDR3 runs to 12 residues.

The chain uses TRBV7-8 and TRBJ1-4; D is ambiguous. The ends were cut back, 7 bases at V and 0 bases at J, with 9 bases in the middle. CDR1 and CDR2 from the germline V gene are SGHVS and FQNEAQ. The CDR3 has 14 residues. The chain's CDR3 is CASTQLATNEKLFF. CDR3 sequence (DNA): TGTGCCAGCACCCAGTTGGCAACTAATGAAAAACTGTTTTTT.